A single sample is the source of the 9 T cell receptor beta chains below, sequenced in a study of T cells after yellow fever vaccination. TCRdb ran MiXCR on the 5' RACE reads and lists one entry per CDR3 protein. The sample has 200,000 to 300,000 distinct CDR3 sequences, roughly 13% seen once. The material sequenced was CD4+ T cells sorted from PBMCs, taken 45 days after the yellow fever booster vaccination. The receptors here all came from a man between 25 and 39 years old who received the YFV17D yellow fever vaccine.

This rearrangement joins TRBV10-1 to TRBJ2-1; weak D call: TRBD2 (6 bases). The CDR3 runs 15 residues. Germline-derived CDR1 and CDR2 are WNHNN and SYGVQD (reference sequence). V was cut by 0 bases and J by 2 bases, with 8 bases left in between. As DNA, the CDR3 is TGCGCCAGCAGTGAGTCGTCTAGCGCCTACAATGAGCAGTTCTTC. Amino acid sequence: CASSESSSAYNEQFF.

There are a few counts of this clonotype. The V and J genes are TRBV4-3 and TRBJ2-7, with D uncertain. The CDR3 runs 13 residues. CDR1 and CDR2 (germline): LGHNA, YSLEER. The V end was cut by 2 bases, the J end by 7 bases, with 12 bases between. The CDR3 DNA sequence: TGCGCCAGCAGCCAACAGTTACATCGGGAGCAGTACTTC. Translated, it gives CASSQQLHREQYF.

Only a few counts were recorded for this clonotype. In nucleotides, the CDR3 is TGTGCCATTACTAGCGCCCAGGAGCAGTACTTC. Translating gives CAITSAQEQYF. The chain has TRBV28 and TRBJ2-7; 7 bases fit TRBD2. The junction had 7 bases not matched to a gene; V was cut back by 10 bases and J by 7 bases. The length of the CDR3 is 11 residues. CDR1 is MDHEN and CDR2 is SYDVKM in the germline V gene.

This clonotype was seen a few times. At one of its ends the junction is not consistent with the germline gene, which may arise from a read error. This chain links TRBV7-9 with TRBJ1-4; D not resolved. The CDR3 loop spans 11 amino acids. The germline V gene encodes CDR1 SEHNR and CDR2 FQNEAQ (reference sequence). As DNA, the CDR3 is TGTGACAGCACCACCGGGGAAAAACTGTTTTTT. Translated, it gives CDSTTGEKLFF.

This clonotype was seen a handful of times. The V call is TRBV4-2, the J call TRBJ2-3, with 8 bases matching TRBD1. The CDR3 sequence is 17 residues long. Germline V lookup: CDR1 LGHNA, CDR2 YNFKEQ. Unmatched junction bases numbered 11, after V lost 4 bases and J lost 2 bases. As DNA, the CDR3 is TGTGCCAGCAGCCTTAACACAGGGGGATATACCACAGATACGCAGTATTTT. This translates into CASSLNTGGYTTDTQYF.

A single count supports this clonotype. One junction end does not reproduce the germline sequence, and a read error may be involved. The chain has TRBV7-7 and TRBJ2-1, with 11 bases aligning to TRBD2. Germline V gene data show CDR1 as SSHAT and CDR2 as FNYEAQ (reference sequence). The CDR3 loop spans 16 amino acids. CDR3 in amino acids: CASSQSQLAGEDEQFF. CDR3 DNA sequence: TGTGCTAGCAGCCAAAGCCAACTAGCGGGAGAGGATGAGCAGTTCTTC.

This clonotype showed up just a few times. This sequence joins TRBV20-1 and TRBJ2-3; 11 positions match TRBD2. The ends lost 6 bases at V and 7 bases at J; junction bases unmatched: 9. Germline assignment: CDR1 DFQATT and CDR2 SNEGSKA (reference sequence). This CDR3 region has 14 residues. CDR3 nucleotide sequence: TGCAGTGCCCAGGGACTAGCGGAACCAAATACGCAGTATTTT. This codes for CSAQGLAEPNTQYF.

A few counts support this clonotype. The chain carries TRBV5-1 and TRBJ1-3, with unresolved D. Trimming shortened V by 0 bases and J by 3 bases, and 4 bases separated the two germline ends. In germline, CDR1 is SGHRS, CDR2 YFSETQ. The CDR3 loop spans 13 amino acids. CDR3 residues: CASSLDGGNTIYF. The CDR3 coding sequence is TGCGCCAGCAGCTTGGACGGTGGAAACACCATATATTTT. The full variable domain, in which reference TRBV5-1 and TRBJ1-3 provide the parts outside the CDR3, is KAGVTQTPRYLIKTRGQQVTLSCSPISGHRSVSWYQQTPGQGLQFLFEYFSETQRNKGNFPGRFSGRQFSNSRSEMNVSTLELGDSALYLCASSLDGGNTIYFGEGSWLTVV.

The sample holds one count of this clonotype. The J gene is TRBJ2-5, the V gene TRBV20-1, with 8 bases that match TRBD1. Germline V gene sequence: CDR1 DFQATT, CDR2 SNEGSKA (reference sequence). The ends lost 0 bases at V and 0 bases at J; junction bases unmatched: 9. The CDR3 runs 17 residues. DNA for the CDR3: TGCAGTGCTAGAGATGGGACAGGAGGACCGTACCAAGAGACCCAGTACTTC. Encoded protein: CSARDGTGGPYQETQYF.